Each of the 8 T cell receptor beta chains below was sequenced from the same sample in a study of blood T cells in healthy people across ages. The authors ran a second PCR of about 7 to 12 cycles using a sample-barcoded 5' primer and a J-beta primer mix. A single record per CDR3 protein comes from TCRdb applying MiXCR to the 5' RACE reads. The sample includes fewer than 700,000 distinct CDR3 sequences, approximately 40% seen only once; the top ten take around 30%. The sample consisted of blood. The receptors shown here come from a man aged 80 or over in good health.

This clonotype showed up just a few times. The chain recombines TRBV9 with TRBJ2-1; D tentatively reads TRBD1 or TRBD2 (7 bases each). Germline lookup yields CDR1 SGDLS and CDR2 YYNGEE. The CDR3 has 14 residues. V gave up 2 bases and J gave up 10 bases, with 16 bases separating them. CDR3 DNA: TGTGCCAGCAGCGTTCGACAGGGAGGGGGGGAGCAGTTCTTC. The encoded protein is CASSVRQGGGEQFF. The full variable domain, rest sourced from reference TRBV9 and TRBJ2-1, is DSGVTQTPKHLITATGQRVTLRCSPRSGDLSVYWYQQSLDQGLQFLIQYYNGEERAKGNILERFSAQQFPDLHSELNLSSLELGDSALYFCASSVRQGGGEQFFGPGTRLTVL.

The chain joins TRBV20-1 to TRBJ2-7; D is uncertain. This CDR3 region has 12 residues. The V gene's germline CDR1 is DFQATT and CDR2 SNEGSKA (reference sequence). V was pared by 4 bases and J by 3 bases, with 10 bases between. The CDR3: CSAKTTGYEQYF. CDR3 in DNA: TGCAGTGCTAAAACAACCGGCTACGAGCAGTACTTC.

The V call is TRBV5-8, the J call TRBJ2-5; D uncertain. Trimming shortened V by 3 bases and J by 4 bases, and 13 bases separated the two germline ends. The CDR3 runs 14 residues. Looked up from germline, CDR1 is SGHTS and CDR2 is YDEGEE. For the CDR3, the DNA is TGTGCCAGCAGCTCCTTTGTTAGGGTAGAGACCCAGTACTTC. Its protein product is CASSSFVRVETQYF.

This rearrangement joins TRBV9 to TRBJ2-4, with 7 bases lining up with TRBD2. From germline, CDR1 is SGDLS and CDR2 YYNGEE. The CDR3 totals 17 residues. Trimming removed 0 bases from V and 13 bases from J; junction bases left unmatched: 19. This chain's CDR3 is CASSVAGGEVGDYEQYF. In nucleotides, the CDR3 is TGTGCCAGCAGCGTAGCGGGGGGAGAGGTCGGAGACTACGAACAGTACTTC.

A note on this clonotype: It may be a read error: a sequence one base away is much more abundant. The chain joins TRBV12-3 or TRBV12-4 to TRBJ2-5; D might be TRBD1 or TRBD2, each matching 6 bases. The V gene lost 6 bases and the J gene lost 7 bases, with 18 bases spanning the gap. The CDR3 runs 14 residues. The CDR3 DNA follows: TGTGCCAGCAGCCCCAGTGGGGGGCGAGCGACCCAGTACTTC. Amino acids: CASSPSGGRATQYF.

This clonotype showed up just a few times. The chain has TRBV5-1 and TRBJ2-7; maybe TRBD2 (5 bases). The CDR3 is 15 amino acids. Germline CDR1 is SGHRS and CDR2 is YFSETQ. V lost 2 bases and J lost 6, with 18 bases in between. The CDR3 is CASSFAKGRTSEQYF. The DNA for the CDR3 is TGCGCCAGCAGCTTCGCCAAAGGGCGGACTTCCGAGCAGTACTTC.

The gene calls are TRBV7-2 and TRBJ1-4, with 8 bases aligning to TRBD1. The V segment lost 3 bases and the J segment 8 bases; nucleotides outside the gene matches: 2. Germline V gene data show CDR1 as SGHTA and CDR2 as FQGNSA. This CDR3 region has 13 residues. The CDR3 nucleotides are TGTGCCAGCAGCTTGACAGGGGTCGAAAAACTGTTTTTT. This translates into CASSLTGVEKLFF. The variable domain in full, completed from reference TRBV7-2 and TRBJ1-4, reads GAGVSQSPSNKVTEKGKDVELRCDPISGHTALYWYRQSLGQGLEFLIYFQGNSAPDKSGLPSDRFSAERTGGSVSTLTIQRTQQEDSAVYLCASSLTGVEKLFFGSGTQLSVL.

This clonotype was seen a few times. This chain links TRBV20-1 with TRBJ2-4, with a tentative D call TRBD2 (5 bases). V was cut by 3 bases and J by 7 bases, with 7 bases left in between. The CDR3 spans 11 residues. The germline gives CDR1 DFQATT, CDR2 SNEGSKA (reference sequence). CDR3 loop: CSARDSNIQYF. The CDR3 DNA sequence: TGCAGTGCTAGGGACTCGAACATTCAGTACTTC.